The present TCR beta chain was sequenced within a study of blood T cell repertoires in COVID-19. Study at large: Material from acute and convalescent COVID-19 was sourced from the United States, Italy and Spain.

Authors' methods: Cell counts per sample came from amplifying reference gene primers. Sequenced by immunoSEQ multiplex PCR; TCRdb stores in-frame clones only, minus some. V, J and clone size are those of that table, while D and trimming were read from the DNA. The sample consists of 250,000 or so clones, about 90% of them appearing once. J gave up 7 bases and V 0 bases, and 5 bases lay outside the gene matches. The germline V gene encodes CDR1 SGHDT and CDR2 YYEEEE. CDR3 length: 14 amino acids. The chain uses TRBV5-6 and TRBJ1-2; 8 nucleotides line up with TRBD1. The material sequenced was peripheral blood. This sequence originates from a man aged 80 or over with acute or convalescent COVID-19. The CDR3, as DNA: TGTGCCAGCAGCTTGGAGGACAGGGTTGTTGGCTACACCTTC. This sequence encodes CASSLEDRVVGYTF.